This TCR beta chain was profiled in a study of beta chain features in type 1 diabetes. The germline V gene encodes CDR1 SGHRS and CDR2 YFSETQ. The CDR3 loop spans 14 amino acids. The junction had 2 bases not matched to a gene; V was cut back by 2 bases and J by 2 bases. The entirety of the isolated RNA underwent reverse transcription, so expressed TCRB transcripts were sequenced. The repertoire was sequenced with immunoSEQ multiplex PCR; TCRdb's copy has only in-frame clones and lacks some. The data show about 160,000 clones, 63% seen once. Study conclusions and caveats: A possible short-template PCR bias applies equally to patients and controls. All four CD4+ subsets of Type 1 diabetes patients contained TCRB CDR3s that were moderately but significantly shorter.

Comment on this clone: Its antigen is as yet unknown.

The material sequenced was naive CD4+ T cells from blood. The chain employs TRBV5-1 and TRBJ2-3; 7 positions agree with TRBD2. This receptor was obtained from a man under 40 with type 1 diabetes. The CDR3 here is CASSLGTTTDTQYF. CDR3 nucleotide sequence: TGCGCCAGCAGCTTAGGGACTACCACAGATACGCAGTATTTT.